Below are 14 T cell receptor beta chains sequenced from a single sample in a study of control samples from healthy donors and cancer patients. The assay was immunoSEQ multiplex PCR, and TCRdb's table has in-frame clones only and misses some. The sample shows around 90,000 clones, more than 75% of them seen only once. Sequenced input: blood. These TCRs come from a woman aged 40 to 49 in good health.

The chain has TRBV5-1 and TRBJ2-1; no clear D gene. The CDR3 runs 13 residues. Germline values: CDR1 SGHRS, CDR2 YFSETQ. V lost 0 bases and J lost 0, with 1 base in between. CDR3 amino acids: CASSLGSYNEQFF. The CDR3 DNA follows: TGCGCCAGCAGCTTGGGCTCCTACAATGAGCAGTTCTTC.

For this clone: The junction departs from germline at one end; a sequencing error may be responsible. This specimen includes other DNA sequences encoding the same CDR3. CDR3 nucleotides: TGTGCCAGCAGCTTAGTCCTTAAGCCGTACCAAGAGACTCAGTACTTC. As protein: CASSLVLKPYQETQYF. The chain joins TRBV11-3 to TRBJ2-5; D is unclear. The CDR3 runs 16 residues. In germline, CDR1 is SGHNT, CDR2 YENEEA.

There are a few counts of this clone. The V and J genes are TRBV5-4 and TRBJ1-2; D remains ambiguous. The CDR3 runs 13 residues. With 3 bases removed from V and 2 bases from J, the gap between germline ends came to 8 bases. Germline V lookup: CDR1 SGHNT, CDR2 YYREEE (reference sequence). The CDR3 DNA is TGTGCCAGCAGCTCGGACGGGAACTATGGCTACACCTTC. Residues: CASSSDGNYGYTF.

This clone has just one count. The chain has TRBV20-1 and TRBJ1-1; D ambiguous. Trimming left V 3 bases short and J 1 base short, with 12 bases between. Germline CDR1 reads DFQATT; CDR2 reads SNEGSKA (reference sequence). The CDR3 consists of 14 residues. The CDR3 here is CSASAGGSNTEAFF. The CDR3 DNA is TGCAGTGCTAGTGCGGGAGGGTCGAACACTGAAGCTTTCTTT.

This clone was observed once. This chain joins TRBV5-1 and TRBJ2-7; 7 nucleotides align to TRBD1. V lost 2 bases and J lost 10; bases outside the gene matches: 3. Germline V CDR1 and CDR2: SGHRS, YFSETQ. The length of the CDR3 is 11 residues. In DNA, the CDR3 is TGCGCCAGCAGCTTCACAGGGGTACAGTACTTC. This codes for CASSFTGVQYF.

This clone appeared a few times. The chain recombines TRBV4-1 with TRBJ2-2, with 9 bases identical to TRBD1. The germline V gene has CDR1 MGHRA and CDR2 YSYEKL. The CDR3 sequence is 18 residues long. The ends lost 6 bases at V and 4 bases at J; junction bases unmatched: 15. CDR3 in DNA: TGCGCCAGCAGGCCCGGGACAGGGACCAAGATGGGCACCGGGGAGCTGTTTTTT. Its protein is CASRPGTGTKMGTGELFF.

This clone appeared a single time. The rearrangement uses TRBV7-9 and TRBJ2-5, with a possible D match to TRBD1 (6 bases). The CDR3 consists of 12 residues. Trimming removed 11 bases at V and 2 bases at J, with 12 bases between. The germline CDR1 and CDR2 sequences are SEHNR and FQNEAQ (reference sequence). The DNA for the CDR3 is TGTGCCTCTGAGAGGGGGCAAGAGACCCAGTACTTC. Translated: CASERGQETQYF.

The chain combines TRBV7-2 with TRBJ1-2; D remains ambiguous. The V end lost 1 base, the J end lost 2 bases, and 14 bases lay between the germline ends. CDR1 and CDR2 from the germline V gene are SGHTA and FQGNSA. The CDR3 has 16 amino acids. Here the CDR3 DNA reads TGTGCCAGCAGCTTAGGAGGAGGAGGGAGAAACTATGGCTACACCTTC. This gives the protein CASSLGGGGRNYGYTF.

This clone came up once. The CDR3 DNA reads TGTGCCTCATGGCAGGGGTATGGCGATTCACCCCTCCACTTT. It translates to CASWQGYGDSPLHF. The genes are TRBV30 and TRBJ1-6; tentative D call: TRBD1 (6 bases). Germline CDR1 is GTSNPN and CDR2 is SVGIG (reference sequence). The CDR3 totals 14 residues. Trimming removed 7 bases at V and 8 bases at J, with 18 bases between.

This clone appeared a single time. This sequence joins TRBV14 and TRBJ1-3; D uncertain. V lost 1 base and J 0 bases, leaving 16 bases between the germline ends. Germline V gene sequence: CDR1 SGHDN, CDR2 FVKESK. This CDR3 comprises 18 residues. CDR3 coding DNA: TGTGCCAGCAGCCAAGTCGGCGGACGCACGAGCTCTGGAAACACCATATATTTT. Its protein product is CASSQVGGRTSSGNTIYF.

The chain's CDR3 is CASSPRTGVGANVLTF. CDR3 bases: TGTGCCAGCAGCCCTCGGACAGGGGTTGGGGCCAACGTCCTGACTTTC. The V and J genes are TRBV11-3 and TRBJ2-6, with 9 bases that match TRBD1. With V trimmed by 5 bases and J by 3 bases, 5 bases remained unmatched. CDR3 length equals 16 residues. Germline CDR1 and CDR2: SGHNT and YENEEA.

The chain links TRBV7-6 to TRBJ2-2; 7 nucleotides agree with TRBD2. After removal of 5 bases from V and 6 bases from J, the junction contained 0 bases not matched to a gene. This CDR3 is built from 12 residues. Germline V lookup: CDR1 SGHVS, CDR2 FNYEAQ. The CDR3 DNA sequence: TGTGCCAGCAGCGCGGGGGCCGGGGAGCTGTTTTTT. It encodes CASSAGAGELFF.

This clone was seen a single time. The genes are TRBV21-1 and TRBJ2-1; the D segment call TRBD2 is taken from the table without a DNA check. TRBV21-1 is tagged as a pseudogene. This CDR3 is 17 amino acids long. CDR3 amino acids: CASSTRPRERKNNEQFF. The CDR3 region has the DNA TGTGCCAGCAGCACCAGACCCCGGGAAAGAAAGAACAATGAGCAGTTCTTC.

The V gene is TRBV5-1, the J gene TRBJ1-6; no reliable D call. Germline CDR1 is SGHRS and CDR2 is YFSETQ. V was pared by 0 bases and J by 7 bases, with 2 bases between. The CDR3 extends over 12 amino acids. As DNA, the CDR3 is TGCGCCAGCAGCTTGGAAAATTCACCCCTCCACTTT. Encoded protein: CASSLENSPLHF.